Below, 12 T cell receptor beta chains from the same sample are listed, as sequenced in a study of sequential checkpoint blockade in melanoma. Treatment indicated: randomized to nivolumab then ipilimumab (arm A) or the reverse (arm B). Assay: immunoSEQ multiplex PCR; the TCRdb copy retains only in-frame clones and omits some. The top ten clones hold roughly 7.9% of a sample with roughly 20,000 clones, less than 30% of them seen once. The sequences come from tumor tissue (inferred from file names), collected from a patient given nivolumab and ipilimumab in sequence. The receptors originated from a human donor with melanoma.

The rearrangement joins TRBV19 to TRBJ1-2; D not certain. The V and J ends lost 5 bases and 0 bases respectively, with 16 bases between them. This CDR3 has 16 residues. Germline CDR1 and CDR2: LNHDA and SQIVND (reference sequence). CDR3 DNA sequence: TGTGCCAGTAGTCCCACGACGGGAAGATCTAACTATGGCTACACCTTC. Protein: CASSPTTGRSNYGYTF.

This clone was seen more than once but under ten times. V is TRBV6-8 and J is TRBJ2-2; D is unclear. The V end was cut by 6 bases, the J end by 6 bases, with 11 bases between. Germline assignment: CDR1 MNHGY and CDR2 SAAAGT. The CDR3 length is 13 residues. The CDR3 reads CASRKRSAGELFF. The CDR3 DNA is TGTGCCAGCAGGAAGAGGTCTGCCGGGGAGCTGTTTTTT.

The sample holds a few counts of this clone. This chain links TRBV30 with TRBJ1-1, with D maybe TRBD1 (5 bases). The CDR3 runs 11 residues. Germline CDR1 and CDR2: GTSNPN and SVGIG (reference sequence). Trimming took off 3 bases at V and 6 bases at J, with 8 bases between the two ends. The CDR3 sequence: CAWSREAEAFF. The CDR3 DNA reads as TGTGCCTGGAGCAGGGAGGCTGAAGCTTTCTTT.

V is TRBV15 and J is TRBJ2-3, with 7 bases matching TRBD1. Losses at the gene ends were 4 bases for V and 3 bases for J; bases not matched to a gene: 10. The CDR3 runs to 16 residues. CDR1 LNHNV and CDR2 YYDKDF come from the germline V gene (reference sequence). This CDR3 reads CATSMRTGTGTDTQYF. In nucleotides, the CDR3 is TGTGCCACCAGCATGAGGACAGGCACCGGGACAGATACGCAGTATTTT.

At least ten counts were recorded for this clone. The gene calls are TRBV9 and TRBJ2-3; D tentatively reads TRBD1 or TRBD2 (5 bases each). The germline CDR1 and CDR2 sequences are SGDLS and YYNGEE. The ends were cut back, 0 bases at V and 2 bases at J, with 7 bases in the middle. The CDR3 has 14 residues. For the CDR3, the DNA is TGTGCCAGCAGCGTAGTGGGGGTCACAGATACGCAGTATTTT. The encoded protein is CASSVVGVTDTQYF.

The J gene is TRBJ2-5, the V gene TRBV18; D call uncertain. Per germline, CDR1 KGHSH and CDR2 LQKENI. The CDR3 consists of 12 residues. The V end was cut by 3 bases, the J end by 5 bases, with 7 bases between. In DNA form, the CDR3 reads TGTGCCAGCTCACCGGTTTCTGAGACCCAGTACTTC. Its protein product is CASSPVSETQYF.

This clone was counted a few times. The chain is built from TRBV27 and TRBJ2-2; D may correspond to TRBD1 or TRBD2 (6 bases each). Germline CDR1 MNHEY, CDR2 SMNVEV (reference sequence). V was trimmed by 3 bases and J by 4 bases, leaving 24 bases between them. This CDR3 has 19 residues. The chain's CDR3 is CASSLASFVRGRRTGELFF. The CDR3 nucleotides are TGTGCCAGCAGTTTGGCGTCTTTCGTTCGGGGGCGCCGCACCGGGGAGCTGTTTTTT.

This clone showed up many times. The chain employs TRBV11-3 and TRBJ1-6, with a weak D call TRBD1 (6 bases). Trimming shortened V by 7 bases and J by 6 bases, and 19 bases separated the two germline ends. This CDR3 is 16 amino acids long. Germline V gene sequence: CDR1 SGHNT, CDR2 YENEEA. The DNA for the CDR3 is TGTGCCAGCACCAATCACGGGGGGCTTCTTAATTCACCCCTCCACTTT. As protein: CASTNHGGLLNSPLHF.

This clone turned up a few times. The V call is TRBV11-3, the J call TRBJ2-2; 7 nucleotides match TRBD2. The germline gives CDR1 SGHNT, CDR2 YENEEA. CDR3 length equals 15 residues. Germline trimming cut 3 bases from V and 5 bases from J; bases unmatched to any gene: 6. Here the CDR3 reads CASSFGASGTGELFF. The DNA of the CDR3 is TGTGCCAGCAGCTTTGGGGCTAGCGGTACCGGGGAGCTGTTTTTT.

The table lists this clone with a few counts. CDR3 DNA sequence: TGTGCCAGCAGTTCATTGGGACCCCTCCACTTT. This encodes CASSSLGPLHF. The chain links TRBV6-4 to TRBJ1-6; no reliable D call. CDR3 length: 11 residues. Trimming left V 5 bases short and J 12 bases short, with 8 bases between. Germline assignment: CDR1 MRHNA and CDR2 SNTAGT.

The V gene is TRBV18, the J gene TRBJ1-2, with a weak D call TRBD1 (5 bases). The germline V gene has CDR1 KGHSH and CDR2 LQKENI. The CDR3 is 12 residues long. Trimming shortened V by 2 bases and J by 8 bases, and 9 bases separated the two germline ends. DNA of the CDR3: TGTGCCAGCTCACCAACAGGTATAGGCTACACCTTC. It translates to CASSPTGIGYTF.

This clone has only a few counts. The CDR3 DNA follows: TGTGCCAGCAGCTTTGGGGACAGTGGATACACCGGGGAGCTGTTTTTT. It translates to CASSFGDSGYTGELFF. The rearrangement uses TRBV7-1 and TRBJ2-2, with 7 positions matching TRBD1. TRBV7-1 is marked as an open reading frame, function uncertain. This CDR3 is 16 amino acids long. Losses at the gene ends were 4 bases for V and 3 bases for J; bases not matched to a gene: 8.